Only a few counts were recorded for the clone carrying this T cell receptor (beta chain). The antigen is undetermined. This entry is derived from a study of identical twins. Study conclusions and caveats: Out-of-frame TCR alpha sharing in monozygotic twins exceeded recombination model predictions.

Trimming shortened V by 6 bases and J by 3 bases, and 17 bases separated the two germline ends. The CDR3 loop spans 16 amino acids. From germline, CDR1 is MNHEY and CDR2 SVGEGT. A universal primer binding site was introduced by template switching. The final cDNA contained unique molecular identifiers. TCRdb reanalysed the 5' RACE reads using MiXCR and keeps one entry per CDR3 protein. Of approximately 620,000 distinct CDR3 sequences listed, about 9.4% are singletons. These data are also associated with another study on yellow fever vaccine responses in identical twins.

The clonotype comes from a woman aged 18-29 years in good health. V gene TRBV6-2 or TRBV6-3 combines with J gene TRBJ2-2; D is possibly TRBD1 or TRBD2 (5 bases each). Material: PBMCs. CDR3 amino acids: CASSTTGTHYTGELFF. Written as DNA, the CDR3 is TGTGCCAGCAGCACCACCGGGACGCACTACACCGGGGAGCTGTTTTTT.